Below, 17 T cell receptor beta chains from the same sample are listed, as sequenced in a study of shared T cell receptors in the human thymus. The repertoire was sequenced with immunoSEQ multiplex PCR; TCRdb's copy has only in-frame clones and lacks some. The repertoire holds hundreds of thousands of clones, with approximately 95% as singletons. Sequencing used thymocytes. All receptors come from a human donor.

The chain carries TRBV7-9 and TRBJ2-7; unclear D gene. The CDR3 contains 16 residues. Per germline, CDR1 SEHNR and CDR2 FQNEAQ (reference sequence). V dropped 0 bases and J dropped 6 bases, with 18 bases sitting between them. In nucleotides, the CDR3 is TGTGCCAGCAGCTTAGCGGCCGACGGGCGTGTGGGCGAGCAGTACTTC. Its translation: CASSLAADGRVGEQYF.

The chain couples TRBV2 to TRBJ2-7; a weak D match, TRBD2 (5 bases). This CDR3 comprises 12 residues. V dropped 6 bases and J dropped 6 bases, with 12 bases sitting between them. Germline CDR1 SNHLY, CDR2 FYNNEI. The CDR3 is CASRELVSEQYF. CDR3 nucleotide sequence: TGTGCCAGCAGGGAACTAGTTTCCGAGCAGTACTTC.

This chain connects TRBV18 to TRBJ2-7; tentatively, D is TRBD1 (6 bases). V lost 3 bases and J 2 bases, leaving 14 bases between the germline ends. The CDR3 has 15 residues. Germline values: CDR1 KGHSH, CDR2 LQKENI. The CDR3 sequence: CASSPPQGPTYEQYF. The CDR3 DNA sequence: TGTGCCAGCTCACCCCCGCAGGGGCCTACCTACGAGCAGTACTTC.

The chain uses TRBV7-9 and TRBJ1-2; tentative D call: TRBD1 (5 bases). The CDR3 contains 13 residues. V dropped 5 bases and J dropped 5 bases, with 12 bases sitting between them. Looked up from germline, CDR1 is SEHNR and CDR2 is FQNEAQ (reference sequence). This chain's CDR3 is CASSVGTGYGYTF. The CDR3 DNA follows: TGTGCCAGCAGCGTCGGGACGGGGTATGGCTACACCTTC.

This chain joins TRBV18 and TRBJ2-3; D may be TRBD2 (6 bases). The CDR3 is 15 residues long. The V gene's germline CDR1 is KGHSH and CDR2 LQKENI. V was pared by 9 bases and J by 2 bases, with 18 bases between. In DNA, the CDR3 is TGTGCCAGTTTAGCGGAGCAGAATTACACAGATACGCAGTATTTT. Its protein product is CASLAEQNYTDTQYF.

In regard to this clone: An end of the junction does not agree with germline; a read error may underlie this. This sequence joins TRBV14 and TRBJ1-4; a weak D match, TRBD1 (6 bases). CDR1 is SGHDN, CDR2 FVKESK, per germline. The CDR3 has 13 amino acids. The CDR3 is CASSLYNDRRVIF. CDR3 DNA sequence: TGTGCCAGCAGCCTTTATAATGACAGGAGAGTGATTTTT.

The chain joins TRBV27 to TRBJ2-1, with 8 nucleotides matching TRBD1. Per the germline V gene, CDR1 is MNHEY and CDR2 is SMNVEV (reference sequence). The V gene end was trimmed by 6 bases and the J gene end by 2 bases; junction bases not matched to a gene: 6. CDR3 size: 15 residues. The CDR3 DNA reads TGTGCCAGCAGCTTGGGACAGGTTACCTACAATGAGCAGTTCTTC. This gives the protein CASSLGQVTYNEQFF.

This chain joins TRBV7-2 and TRBJ2-3; 8 nucleotides match TRBD2. This CDR3 has 18 amino acids. CDR1 is SGHTA, CDR2 FQGNSA, per germline. The J segment lost 2 bases and the V segment lost 3 bases, leaving 13 bases of the junction unmatched. The CDR3 region has the DNA TGTGCCAGCAGCTTTCTGCTAGCGGGCGGGTACGCCACAGATACGCAGTATTTT. Amino acid sequence: CASSFLLAGGYATDTQYF.

This clone was detected only once. The V and J genes are TRBV6-1 and TRBJ2-2, with D tentatively TRBD2 (6 bases). Trimming cost V 1 base and J 3 bases, with 12 bases left between them. The CDR3 runs 16 residues. From germline, CDR1 is MNHNS and CDR2 SASEGT. The CDR3 nucleotides read TGTGCCAGCAGTGAAGGACTAGAGAGGGACACCGGGGAGCTGTTTTTT. Protein sequence: CASSEGLERDTGELFF.

This clone was observed a single time. The gene calls are TRBV7-6 and TRBJ1-2, with 8 bases that match TRBD1. This CDR3 spans 20 amino acids. Germline V CDR1 and CDR2: SGHVS, FNYEAQ. Trimming removed 2 bases from V and 0 bases from J; junction bases left unmatched: 17. The chain's CDR3 is CASSLRFPRDRSPANYGYTF. DNA of the CDR3: TGTGCCAGCAGCTTAAGGTTTCCGAGGGACAGGAGTCCTGCTAACTATGGCTACACCTTC.

The CDR3 DNA reads as TGTGCCAGCAGCCACCGGATACCCGGCAAGCAGTTCTTC. It encodes CASSHRIPGKQFF. The chain links TRBV5-5 to TRBJ2-1, with D hard to call. This CDR3 region has 13 residues. The V end was cut by 4 bases, the J end by 11 bases, with 16 bases between. Germline V lookup: CDR1 SGHKS, CDR2 YYEKEE (reference sequence).

Only a few counts were recorded for this clone. Here the CDR3 reads CASSLCNPSSYEQYF. The CDR3 DNA sequence: TGTGCCAGCAGCTTGTGTAACCCCAGCTCCTACGAGCAGTACTTC. The chain joins TRBV7-2 to TRBJ2-7, with unresolved D. The CDR3 is made up of 15 amino acids. Trimming removed 3 bases from V and 0 bases from J, with 12 bases in between. In germline, CDR1 is SGHTA, CDR2 FQGNSA.

This chain joins TRBV30 and TRBJ2-7; 10 bases are a match to TRBD2. CDR1 and CDR2 (germline): GTSNPN, SVGIG (reference sequence). The CDR3 extends over 15 amino acids. The ends lost 0 bases at V and 4 bases at J; junction bases unmatched: 6. The CDR3 region is CAWSVPSGSPYEQYF. In DNA form, the CDR3 reads TGTGCCTGGAGTGTACCTAGCGGGAGCCCATACGAGCAGTACTTC.

The V gene is TRBV19, the J gene TRBJ2-1, with D possibly TRBD2 on 5 matching bases. V gave up 4 bases and J gave up 0 bases, with 7 bases separating them. This CDR3 is 14 amino acids long. Germline values: CDR1 LNHDA, CDR2 SQIVND (reference sequence). In nucleotides, the CDR3 is TGTGCCAGTAGTACGGGGTACTCCTACAATGAGCAGTTCTTC. This sequence encodes CASSTGYSYNEQFF.

The chain has TRBV7-3 and TRBJ2-1, with TRBD2 matching over 7 bases. CDR1 SGHTA and CDR2 FQGTGA come from the germline V gene. The CDR3 length is 13 residues. V gave up 2 bases and J gave up 12 bases; unmatched junction bases: 7. The CDR3 DNA reads TGTGCCAGCAGCTTAGGTCGCGGGAGACCGCAGTTCTTC. Translated: CASSLGRGRPQFF.

V is TRBV28 and J is TRBJ1-4; unclear D gene. The germline V gene encodes CDR1 MDHEN and CDR2 SYDVKM. The CDR3 is made up of 12 amino acids. Between the trimmed V and J ends, which lost 5 bases and 8 bases, there was a span of 9 bases. The CDR3 DNA reads TGTGCCAGCAGTACCGGGAACGAAAAACTGTTTTTT. Residues: CASSTGNEKLFF.

The CDR3 DNA reads as TGTGCCAGCAGGGGGACTAGCGAGAGCACAGATACGCAGTATTTT. Translating gives CASRGTSESTDTQYF. This chain joins TRBV6-4 and TRBJ2-3, with 10 bases identical to TRBD2. This CDR3 spans 15 amino acids. The trim removed 6 bases at V and 0 bases at J, leaving 3 bases unmatched. From germline, CDR1 is MRHNA and CDR2 SNTAGT.